This T cell receptor beta chain is drawn from a study of radiation and T cells in renal cell carcinoma. Profiled with immunoSEQ multiplex PCR; TCRdb holds only in-frame clones, not every one. The data hold under 200,000 clones, with 88% observed a single time. Time point reported: blood 4 weeks post-SBRT, at nephrectomy. The treatment: 15 Gy SBRT to primary tumor, nephrectomy 4 weeks later. With 2 bases removed from V and 4 bases from J, the gap between germline ends came to 11 bases. The CDR3 consists of 15 residues. From germline, CDR1 is KGHSH and CDR2 LQKENI. The material sequenced was blood, taken from a patient whose treatment included radiotherapy and nephrectomy. This receptor was obtained from a woman in her 50s with renal cell carcinoma. The rearrangement joins TRBV18 to TRBJ1-4; D remains ambiguous. CDR3 DNA sequence: TGTGCCAGCTCACCATCCAACGGTTATAATGAAAAACTGTTTTTT. Protein: CASSPSNGYNEKLFF.